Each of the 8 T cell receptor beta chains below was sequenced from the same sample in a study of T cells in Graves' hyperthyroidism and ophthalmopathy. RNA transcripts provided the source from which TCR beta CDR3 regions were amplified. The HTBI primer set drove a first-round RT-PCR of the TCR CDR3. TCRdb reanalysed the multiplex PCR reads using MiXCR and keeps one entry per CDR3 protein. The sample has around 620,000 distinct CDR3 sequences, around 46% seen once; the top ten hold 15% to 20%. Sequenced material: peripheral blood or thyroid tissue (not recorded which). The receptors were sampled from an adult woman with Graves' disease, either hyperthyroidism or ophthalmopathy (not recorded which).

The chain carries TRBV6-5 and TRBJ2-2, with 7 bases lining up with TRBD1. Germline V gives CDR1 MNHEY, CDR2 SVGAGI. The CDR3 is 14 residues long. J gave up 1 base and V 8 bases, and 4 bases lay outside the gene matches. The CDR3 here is CASFDRENTGELFF. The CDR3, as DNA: TGTGCCAGCTTCGACAGGGAGAACACCGGGGAGCTGTTTTTT.

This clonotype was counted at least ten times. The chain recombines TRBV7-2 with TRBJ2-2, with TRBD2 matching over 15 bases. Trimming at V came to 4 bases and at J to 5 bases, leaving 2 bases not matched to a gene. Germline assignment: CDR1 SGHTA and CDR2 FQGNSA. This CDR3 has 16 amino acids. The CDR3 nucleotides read TGTGCCAGCAGCTGGGGACTAGCGGGAGGAACCGGGGAGCTGTTTTTT. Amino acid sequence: CASSWGLAGGTGELFF.

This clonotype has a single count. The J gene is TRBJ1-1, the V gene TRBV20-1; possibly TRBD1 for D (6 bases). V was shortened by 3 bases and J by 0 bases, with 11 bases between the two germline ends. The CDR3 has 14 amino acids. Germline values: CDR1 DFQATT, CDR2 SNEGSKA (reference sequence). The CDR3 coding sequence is TGCAGTGCTAGGTGGGGGGGCTTGAACACTGAAGCTTTCTTT. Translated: CSARWGGLNTEAFF.

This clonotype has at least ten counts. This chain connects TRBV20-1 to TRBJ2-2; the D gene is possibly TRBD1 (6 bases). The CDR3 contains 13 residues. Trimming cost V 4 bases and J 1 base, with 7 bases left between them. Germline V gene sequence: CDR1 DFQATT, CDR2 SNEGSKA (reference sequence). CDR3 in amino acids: CSAKQGNTGELFF. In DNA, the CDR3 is TGCAGTGCTAAACAGGGGAACACCGGGGAGCTGTTTTTT.

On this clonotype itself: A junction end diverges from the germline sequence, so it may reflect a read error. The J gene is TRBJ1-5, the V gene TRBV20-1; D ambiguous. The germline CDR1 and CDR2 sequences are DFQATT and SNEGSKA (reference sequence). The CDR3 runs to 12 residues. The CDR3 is CSAGVSNRPQHF. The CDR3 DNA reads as TGCAGTGCGGGAGTTAGCAATCGGCCCCAACATTTT.

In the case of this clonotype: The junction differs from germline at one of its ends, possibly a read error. The CDR3 DNA reads as TGTGCCAGCAGTGATGACTTCCTGTATAATTCACACCTCCATTTT. Protein product: CASSDDFLYNSHLHF. The rearrangement joins TRBV2 to TRBJ1-6; D is undetermined. CDR1 and CDR2 (germline): SNHLY, FYNNEI. The CDR3 runs 15 residues.

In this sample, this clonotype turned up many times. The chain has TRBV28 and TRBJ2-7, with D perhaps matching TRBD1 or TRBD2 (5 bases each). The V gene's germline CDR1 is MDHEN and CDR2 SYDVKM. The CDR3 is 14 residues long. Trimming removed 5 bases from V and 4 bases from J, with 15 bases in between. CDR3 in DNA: TGTGCCAGCAGTCCCTTGGGTGGGGGATACGAGCAGTACTTC. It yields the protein CASSPLGGGYEQYF.

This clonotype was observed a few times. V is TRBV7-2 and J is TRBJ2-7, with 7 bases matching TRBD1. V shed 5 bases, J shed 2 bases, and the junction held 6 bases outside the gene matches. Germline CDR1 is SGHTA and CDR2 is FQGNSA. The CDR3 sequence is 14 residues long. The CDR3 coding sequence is TGTGCCAGCAGCCGCCGGGACAGACCCTACGAGCAGTACTTC. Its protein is CASSRRDRPYEQYF.